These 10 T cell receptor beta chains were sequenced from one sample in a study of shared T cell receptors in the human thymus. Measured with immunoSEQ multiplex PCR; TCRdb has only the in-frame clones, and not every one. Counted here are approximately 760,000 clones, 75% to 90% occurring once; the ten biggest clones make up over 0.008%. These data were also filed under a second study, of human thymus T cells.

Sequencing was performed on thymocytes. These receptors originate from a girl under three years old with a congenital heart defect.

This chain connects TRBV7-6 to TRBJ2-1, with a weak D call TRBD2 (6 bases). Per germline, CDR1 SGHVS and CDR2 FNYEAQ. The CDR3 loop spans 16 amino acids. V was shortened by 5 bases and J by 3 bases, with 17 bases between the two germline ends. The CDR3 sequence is CASSPPRGGGYNEQFF. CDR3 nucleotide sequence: TGTGCCAGCAGCCCACCCCGGGGAGGTGGCTACAATGAGCAGTTCTTC.

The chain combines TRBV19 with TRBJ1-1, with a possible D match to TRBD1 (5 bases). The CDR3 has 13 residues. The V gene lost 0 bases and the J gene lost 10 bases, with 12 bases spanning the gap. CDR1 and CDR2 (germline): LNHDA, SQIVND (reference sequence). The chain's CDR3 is CASSIDGANRAFF. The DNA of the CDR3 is TGTGCCAGTAGTATAGATGGGGCAAATAGAGCTTTCTTT.

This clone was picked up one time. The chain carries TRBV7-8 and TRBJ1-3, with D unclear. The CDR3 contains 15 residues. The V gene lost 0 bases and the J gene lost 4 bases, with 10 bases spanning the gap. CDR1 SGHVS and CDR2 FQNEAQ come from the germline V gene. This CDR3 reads CASSLALREGNTIYF. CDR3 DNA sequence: TGTGCCAGCAGCTTAGCTCTGCGAGAAGGAAACACCATATATTTT.

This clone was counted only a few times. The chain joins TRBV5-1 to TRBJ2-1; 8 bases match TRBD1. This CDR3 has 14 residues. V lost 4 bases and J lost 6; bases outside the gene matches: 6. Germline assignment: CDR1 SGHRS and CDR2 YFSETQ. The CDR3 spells CASSEGQAFNEQFF. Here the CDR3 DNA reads TGCGCCAGCAGCGAGGGACAGGCGTTCAATGAGCAGTTCTTC.

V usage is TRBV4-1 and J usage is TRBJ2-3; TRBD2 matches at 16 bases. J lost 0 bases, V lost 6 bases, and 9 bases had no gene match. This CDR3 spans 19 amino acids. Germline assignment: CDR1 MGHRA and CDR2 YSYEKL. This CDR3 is CASSRQGLAGGLSTDTQYF. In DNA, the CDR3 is TGCGCCAGCAGTCGACAGGGACTAGCGGGGGGGCTAAGCACAGATACGCAGTATTTT.

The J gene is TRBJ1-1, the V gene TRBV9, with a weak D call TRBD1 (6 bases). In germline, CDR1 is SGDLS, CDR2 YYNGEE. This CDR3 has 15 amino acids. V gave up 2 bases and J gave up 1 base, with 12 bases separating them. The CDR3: CASSVEQGANTEAFF. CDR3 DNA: TGTGCCAGCAGCGTTGAACAGGGCGCGAACACTGAAGCTTTCTTT.

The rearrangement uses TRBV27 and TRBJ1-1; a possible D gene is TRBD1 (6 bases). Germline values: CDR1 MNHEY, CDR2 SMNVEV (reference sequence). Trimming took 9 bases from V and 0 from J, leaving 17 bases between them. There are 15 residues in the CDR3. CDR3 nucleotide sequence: TGTGCCAGTTATGGAACGGGACACCTGAACACTGAAGCTTTCTTT. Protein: CASYGTGHLNTEAFF.

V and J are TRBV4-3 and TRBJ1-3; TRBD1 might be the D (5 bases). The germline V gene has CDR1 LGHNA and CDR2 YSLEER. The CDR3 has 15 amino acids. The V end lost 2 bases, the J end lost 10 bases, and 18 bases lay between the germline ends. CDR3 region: CASSQIRECGGTIYF. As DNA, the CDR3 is TGCGCCAGCAGCCAAATCCGGGAATGCGGGGGTACCATATATTTT.

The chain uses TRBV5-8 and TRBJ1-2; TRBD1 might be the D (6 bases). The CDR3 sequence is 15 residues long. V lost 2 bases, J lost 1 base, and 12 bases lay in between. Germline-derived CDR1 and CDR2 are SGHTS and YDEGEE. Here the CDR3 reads CASSFRQEFNYGYTF. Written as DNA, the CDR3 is TGTGCCAGCAGCTTCCGACAGGAATTTAACTATGGCTACACCTTC. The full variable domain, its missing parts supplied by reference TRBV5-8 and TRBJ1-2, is EAGVTQSPTHLIKTRGQQATLRCSPISGHTSVYWYQQALGLGLQFLLWYDEGEERNRGNFPPRFSGRQFPNYSSELNVNALELEDSALYLCASSFRQEFNYGYTFGSGTRLTVV.

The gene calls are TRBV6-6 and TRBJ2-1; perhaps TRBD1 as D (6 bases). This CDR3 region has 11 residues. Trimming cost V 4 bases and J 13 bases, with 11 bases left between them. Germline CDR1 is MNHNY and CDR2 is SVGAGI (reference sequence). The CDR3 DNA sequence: TGTGCCAGCAGTTCGACAGGTTTTCAGTTCTTC. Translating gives CASSSTGFQFF.